The clone carrying this T cell receptor (beta chain) appeared a few times. Its antigen is unknown. The data were obtained in a study of spatial heterogeneity in lung cancer. Background on the study: The count of detected beta-chain sequences consistently exceeded that of alpha-chain sequences. Study-level results: The study found ubiquitous expanded tumor TCRs in blood more at resection than follow-up.

Trimming at V came to 3 bases and at J to 7 bases, leaving 7 bases not matched to a gene. This CDR3 contains 15 residues. CDR1 and CDR2 (germline): DFQATT, SNEGSKA (reference sequence). TCRdb reprocessed the 5' RACE reads via MiXCR and lists one record per CDR3 protein. The table lists about 48,000 distinct CDR3 sequences, about 5.8% of them singletons. The time point was: sample taken at primary tumor resection. Tumor, nontumor lung or frozen PBMC supplied whole RNA that was sequenced unsorted. The donors comprised 60 to 85 untreated early-stage non-small cell lung cancer patients. Sequencing was performed on PBMCs, taken at surgery. This rearrangement joins TRBV20-1 to TRBJ1-6; 9 bases line up with TRBD1. This clonotype was obtained from a male donor with early-stage non-small cell lung cancer. CDR3 bases: TGCAGTGCTAGGGCTCGGACAGGGGAGAATTCACCCCTCCACTTT. Amino acid sequence: CSARARTGENSPLHF.